This T cell receptor beta chain was profiled in a study of T cell responses to AZD1222 COVID-19 vaccine. Study-level results: White British people made up most donors, females outnumbered males, and clonal diversity was possibly underestimated.

As for this clone: What it binds is not known.

The CDR3 extends over 14 amino acids. V gave up 5 bases and J gave up 8 bases, with 16 bases separating them. The germline V gene has CDR1 LGHDT and CDR2 YNNKEL (reference sequence). Profiling relied on immunoSEQ multiplex PCR, and the TCRdb table lists in-frame clones only, not all of them. The sample includes roughly 200,000 clones, around 88% of them seen just once. The source of this sequence is an adult in good health. The sequencing used peripheral blood, collected on day 0 of AZD1222 vaccination. J is TRBJ2-1 and V is TRBV3-1 (or the pseudogene TRBV3-2), with no clear D. CDR3 sequence (DNA): TGTGCCAGCAGCTTACCCGACCATAGGTATGAGCAGTTCTTC. Protein: CASSLPDHRYEQFF.